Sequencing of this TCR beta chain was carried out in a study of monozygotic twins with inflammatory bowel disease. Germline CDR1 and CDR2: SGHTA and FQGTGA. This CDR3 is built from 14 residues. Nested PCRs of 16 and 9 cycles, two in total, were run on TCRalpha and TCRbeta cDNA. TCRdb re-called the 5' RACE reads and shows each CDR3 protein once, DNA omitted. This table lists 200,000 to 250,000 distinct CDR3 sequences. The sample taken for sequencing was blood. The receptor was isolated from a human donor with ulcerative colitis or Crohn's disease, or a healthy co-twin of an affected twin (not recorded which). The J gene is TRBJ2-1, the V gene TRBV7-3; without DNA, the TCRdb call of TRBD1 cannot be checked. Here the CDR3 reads CASSSDGGGDEQFF.